This is a list of T cell receptor beta chains from one sample in a study of cytomegalovirus exposure and HLA in healthy donors. Method: immunoSEQ multiplex PCR; TCRdb's copy keeps in-frame clones and lacks some. The table shows 150,000 to 200,000 clones, with about four fifths occurring only once. Sequenced input: PBMCs. These receptors were obtained from a woman under 40 in good health and CMV-seronegative. CDR3s include the opening cysteine and the closing phenylalanine or tryptophan. The D gene is left open where the match is weak. The size of a clone is reported for some rows only, either as once, few or many, or as a class for expanded clones.

v_call: TRBV30
j_call: TRBJ1-2
clone_size: -
d_call: -
cdr3_nt: TGTGCCTGGAGTGTATTGGCCTATGGCTACACCTTC
cdr3_aa: CAWSVLAYGYTF

v_call: TRBV7-2
j_call: TRBJ1-4
clone_size: -
d_call: -
cdr3_nt: TGTGCCAGCAGCTTAAGGCAGGGATCCCTGTTTAATGAAAAACTGTTTTTT
cdr3_aa: CASSLRQGSLFNEKLFF

v_call: TRBV10-3
j_call: TRBJ1-1
clone_size: few
d_call: TRBD1
cdr3_nt: TGTGCCATCAAAGACAGGGAGGACACTGAAGCTTTCTTT
cdr3_aa: CAIKDREDTEAFF

v_call: TRBV5-1
j_call: TRBJ2-3
clone_size: -
d_call: -
cdr3_nt: TGCGCCAGCAGCCTGGAGGGGGTGAGCACAGATACGCAGTATTTT
cdr3_aa: CASSLEGVSTDTQYF

v_call: TRBV7-6
j_call: TRBJ2-5
clone_size: -
d_call: -
cdr3_nt: TGTGCCAGCAGACAAGTTCAGGGGCTTGGGGAGACCCAGTACTTC
cdr3_aa: CASRQVQGLGETQYF

v_call: TRBV6-1
j_call: TRBJ2-3
clone_size: -
d_call: -
cdr3_nt: TGTGCCAGCAGTGGCCGAGGGAGGGGGGGCTCCACAGATACGCAGTATTTT
cdr3_aa: CASSGRGRGGSTDTQYF

v_call: TRBV5-1
j_call: TRBJ1-2
clone_size: -
d_call: -
cdr3_nt: TGCGCCAGCAGCTTGGAAAGGGGAGGGGATGGCTACACCTTC
cdr3_aa: CASSLERGGDGYTF

v_call: TRBV2
j_call: TRBJ2-1
clone_size: -
d_call: -
cdr3_nt: TGTGCCAGCAGTGAACTAAATGAGCAGTTCTTC
cdr3_aa: CASSELNEQFF

v_call: TRBV10-2
j_call: TRBJ1-5
clone_size: -
d_call: -
cdr3_nt: TGCGCCAGCAGTAACAGGGAGTATGGTCAGCCCCAGCATTTT
cdr3_aa: CASSNREYGQPQHF

v_call: TRBV29-1
j_call: TRBJ1-1
clone_size: -
d_call: -
cdr3_nt: TGCAGCGTTGACCCCGGTCCGAGGGCTTTCTTT
cdr3_aa: CSVDPGPRAFF

v_call: TRBV5-1
j_call: TRBJ1-5
clone_size: -
d_call: -
cdr3_nt: TGCGCCAGCAGCTTGAGCTTAGAGCTACAGGTTAACAATCAGCCCCAGCATTTT
cdr3_aa: CASSLSLELQVNNQPQHF

v_call: TRBV30
j_call: TRBJ1-1
clone_size: -
d_call: -
cdr3_nt: TGTGCCTGGAGGGCGTCGCGGACTACCGGATCTGAAGCTTTCTTT
cdr3_aa: CAWRASRTTGSEAFF

v_call: TRBV29-1
j_call: TRBJ1-2
clone_size: -
d_call: TRBD1
cdr3_nt: TGCAGCGTTGCGACAGGGGGATATGGCTACACCTTC
cdr3_aa: CSVATGGYGYTF

v_call: TRBV9
j_call: TRBJ1-5
clone_size: -
d_call: -
cdr3_nt: TGTGCCAGCAGCCCAGGGGATAGCAATCAGCCCCAGCATTTT
cdr3_aa: CASSPGDSNQPQHF

v_call: TRBV18
j_call: TRBJ1-2
clone_size: once
d_call: -
cdr3_nt: TGTGCCAGCTCATTGGGGGGTGGCGACACTCTTGGAGGCTACACCTTC
cdr3_aa: CASSLGGGDTLGGYTF

v_call: TRBV5-1
j_call: TRBJ1-2
clone_size: -
d_call: -
cdr3_nt: TGCGCCAGCAGCTTGGGCTCAACGGACAGTCTTTATGGCTACATCTTC
cdr3_aa: CASSLGSTDSLYGYIF

v_call: TRBV6-1
j_call: TRBJ2-1
clone_size: -
d_call: -
cdr3_nt: TGTGCCAGCGAGGGAAGGTGGCAGTTCTTC
cdr3_aa: CASEGRWQFF

v_call: TRBV7-3
j_call: TRBJ1-2
clone_size: -
d_call: TRBD1
cdr3_nt: TGTGCCAGCAGCGCCAGGGGACAGAAGGACTATGGCTACACCTTC
cdr3_aa: CASSARGQKDYGYTF

v_call: TRBV7-9
j_call: TRBJ2-7
clone_size: -
d_call: -
cdr3_nt: TGTGCCAGCAGTGGGGGGAGGTCCTACGAGCAGTACTTC
cdr3_aa: CASSGGRSYEQYF

v_call: TRBV7-9
j_call: TRBJ1-1
clone_size: -
d_call: -
cdr3_nt: TGTGCCAGCAGCCCTAGTCCGACCGGGAACACTGAAGCTTTCTTT
cdr3_aa: CASSPSPTGNTEAFF

v_call: TRBV7-9
j_call: TRBJ1-3
clone_size: -
d_call: -
cdr3_nt: TGTGCCAGCAGCTTAGGCGACAGCTCTGGAAACACCATATATTTT
cdr3_aa: CASSLGDSSGNTIYF

v_call: TRBV6-6
j_call: TRBJ2-1
clone_size: -
d_call: TRBD2
cdr3_nt: TGTGCCAGCAGTTACCCCGGGGGGGCAAACAATGAGCAGTTCTTC
cdr3_aa: CASSYPGGANNEQFF

v_call: TRBV5-6
j_call: TRBJ1-1
clone_size: -
d_call: -
cdr3_nt: TGTGCCAGCAGCTTTGGGGCTAGGACTGAAGCTTTCTTT
cdr3_aa: CASSFGARTEAFF

v_call: TRBV9
j_call: TRBJ2-7
clone_size: -
d_call: -
cdr3_nt: TGTGCCAGCAGCGTAGGCGGGGAGAGCTCCTACGAGCAGTACTTC
cdr3_aa: CASSVGGESSYEQYF

v_call: TRBV11-3
j_call: TRBJ2-5
clone_size: -
d_call: -
cdr3_nt: TGTGCCAGCAGCTTAGATCGGGGGGAGACCCAGTACTTC
cdr3_aa: CASSLDRGETQYF

v_call: TRBV5-6
j_call: TRBJ2-4
clone_size: few
d_call: TRBD2
cdr3_nt: TGTGCCAGCAGCTTGGGACTAGCGGGGGATTTCTTC
cdr3_aa: CASSLGLAGDFF

v_call: TRBV6-6
j_call: TRBJ2-3
clone_size: -
d_call: TRBD2
cdr3_nt: TGTGCCAGCAGAGGACTAGCGGCATACACAGATACGCAGTATTTT
cdr3_aa: CASRGLAAYTDTQYF

v_call: TRBV6-5
j_call: TRBJ2-1
clone_size: -
d_call: -
cdr3_nt: TGTGCCAGCAGTTACTCTAGCTATGAGCAGTTCTTC
cdr3_aa: CASSYSSYEQFF

v_call: TRBV4-2
j_call: TRBJ2-7
clone_size: -
d_call: -
cdr3_nt: TGTGCCAGCAGCCAAGATGGAGTAGCGGTGTACGAGCAGTACTTC
cdr3_aa: CASSQDGVAVYEQYF

v_call: TRBV2
j_call: TRBJ1-1
clone_size: medium-sized
d_call: -
cdr3_nt: TGTGCCAGCAGCCTACAGGGCAGGACCACTGAAGCTTTCTTT
cdr3_aa: CASSLQGRTTEAFF

v_call: TRBV29-1
j_call: TRBJ1-6
clone_size: few
d_call: TRBD1
cdr3_nt: TGCAGCGTTTCGACAGGGGAAGAGGGGTCACCCCTCCACTTT
cdr3_aa: CSVSTGEEGSPLHF

v_call: TRBV7-3
j_call: TRBJ2-1
clone_size: -
d_call: TRBD2
cdr3_nt: TGTGCCAGCAACAGCCTAGCGGGGGACAATGAGCAGTTCTTC
cdr3_aa: CASNSLAGDNEQFF

v_call: TRBV29-1
j_call: TRBJ2-3
clone_size: -
d_call: TRBD2
cdr3_nt: TGCAGCGCGTTAAGCGGGGGTCTCGGGGATACGCAGTATTTT
cdr3_aa: CSALSGGLGDTQYF

v_call: TRBV28
j_call: TRBJ1-2
clone_size: -
d_call: -
cdr3_nt: TGTGCCAGCAGTTTAGGGCAGTCTAACTATGGCTACACCTTC
cdr3_aa: CASSLGQSNYGYTF

v_call: TRBV2
j_call: TRBJ1-5
clone_size: once
d_call: -
cdr3_nt: TGTGCCAGCAGTGAAACATTACAGGGTATTCAGCCCCAGCATTTT
cdr3_aa: CASSETLQGIQPQHF

v_call: TRBV13
j_call: TRBJ1-5
clone_size: -
d_call: TRBD1
cdr3_nt: TGTGCCAGCAGCTTAGGGGGACAGGGGATATTTCAGCCCCAGCATTTT
cdr3_aa: CASSLGGQGIFQPQHF

v_call: TRBV10-2
j_call: TRBJ2-5
clone_size: -
d_call: TRBD1
cdr3_nt: TGCGCCAGCAGGAAACAGGGGATTCAAGAGACCCAGTACTTC
cdr3_aa: CASRKQGIQETQYF

v_call: TRBV7-2
j_call: TRBJ2-1
clone_size: few
d_call: TRBD2
cdr3_nt: TGTGCCAGCAGCTTAGCCGGGACTAGATCCAATGAGCAGTTCTTC
cdr3_aa: CASSLAGTRSNEQFF

v_call: TRBV19
j_call: TRBJ2-7
clone_size: once
d_call: TRBD2
cdr3_nt: TGTGCCAGCGGGACTAGCGGCCCCTACGAGCAGTACTTC
cdr3_aa: CASGTSGPYEQYF

v_call: TRBV23-1
j_call: TRBJ2-6
clone_size: -
d_call: -
cdr3_nt: TGCGCCAGCAGTCGAAGCGGTTCGAGCTCTGGGGCCAACGTCCTGACTTTC
cdr3_aa: CASSRSGSSSGANVLTF

v_call: TRBV7-3
j_call: TRBJ2-3
clone_size: -
d_call: -
cdr3_nt: TGTGCCAGCAGCTTAAGCGGTACGGGCACAGATACGCAGTATTTT
cdr3_aa: CASSLSGTGTDTQYF

v_call: TRBV5-1
j_call: TRBJ2-5
clone_size: -
d_call: TRBD1
cdr3_nt: TGCGCCAGCAGCCGGGACAGGGATCAAGAGACCCAGTACTTC
cdr3_aa: CASSRDRDQETQYF

v_call: TRBV19
j_call: TRBJ1-2
clone_size: -
d_call: -
cdr3_nt: TGTGCCAGTAGTATCCTCGGCGCCGGCGGTGGCTACACCTTC
cdr3_aa: CASSILGAGGGYTF

v_call: TRBV30
j_call: TRBJ2-7
clone_size: -
d_call: TRBD2
cdr3_nt: TGTGCCTGGAGTGTATCCGAGGCGGGGGGGCCTTACGAGCAGTACTTC
cdr3_aa: CAWSVSEAGGPYEQYF

v_call: TRBV7-2
j_call: TRBJ1-1
clone_size: -
d_call: -
cdr3_nt: TGTGCCAGCAGCTTAGACGCGGGAACTGAAGCTTTCTTT
cdr3_aa: CASSLDAGTEAFF